This T cell receptor (beta chain) was recorded in a study of cytomegalovirus exposure and HLA in healthy donors. Whole-study findings and limits: Later analysis found that TCR beta chains associated with HLA were more clonally expanded than other, equally common chains.

Researchers ran the PCR with 60 Vbeta and 13 Jbeta primers. Clones were read by immunoSEQ multiplex PCR, and TCRdb kept only the in-frame ones, dropping some. The sample has roughly 160,000 clones, around 84% seen once. Germline V gives CDR1 SGHTA, CDR2 FQGNSA. The V gene end was trimmed by 4 bases and the J gene end by 6 bases; junction bases not matched to a gene: 3. The CDR3 is 14 residues long. As concerns this clone: Its specificity is unknown.

The rearrangement links TRBV7-2 to TRBJ1-4; 9 bases map to TRBD1. What was sequenced was PBMCs. This receptor was identified in a man aged 25 to 45 in good health and CMV-seropositive. The CDR3 spells CASSSGQGYEKLFF. The CDR3 nucleotides are TGTGCCAGCAGCTCGGGACAGGGCTATGAAAAACTGTTTTTT. Supplemented by reference TRBV7-2 and TRBJ1-4, the full variable domain reads GAGVSQSPSNKVTEKGKDVELRCDPISGHTALYWYRQSLGQGLEFLIYFQGNSAPDKSGLPSDRFSAERTGGSVSTLTIQRTQQEDSAVYLCASSSGQGYEKLFFGSGTQLSVL.